What follows describes a single T cell receptor beta chain. Its cognate antigen is unknown. CDR1 GTSNPN and CDR2 SVGIG come from the germline V gene (reference sequence). The CDR3 covers 11 residues. The V and J ends lost 4 bases and 4 bases respectively, with 5 bases between them. This sample is drawn from a study of beta chain features in type 1 diabetes. Study in general: All samples combined gave 90 million to 130 million sorted cells for examination.

All of the isolated RNA was reverse transcribed, so expressed TCRB transcripts were sequenced. Approximately 3.9 million reads per sample were averaged for naive, central memory and regulatory samples. Sequencing was performed with immunoSEQ multiplex PCR; in TCRdb, only in-frame clones are kept and a portion is missing. Of around 600,000 clones in the sample, roughly an eighth were seen once. Study-level findings and limits: Patients showed naive, central memory and Treg TCRB repertoires that appeared more similar than those of healthy donors. Significant though moderate, a shortening of TCRB CDR3s appeared in all four CD4+ subsets of Type 1 diabetes patients.

Sequencing used naive CD4+ T cells from blood. The chain carries TRBV30 and TRBJ2-1; D not certain. This receptor was obtained from a man aged 30-40 years with type 1 diabetes. This chain's CDR3 is CAWKGYNEQFF. In DNA, the CDR3 is TGTGCCTGGAAAGGGTACAATGAGCAGTTCTTC. Filled out from reference TRBV30 and TRBJ2-1, the complete variable domain reads SQTIHQWPATLVQPVGSPLSLECTVEGTSNPNLYWYRQAAGRGLQLLFYSVGIGQISSEVPQNLSASRPQDRQFILSSKKLLLSDSGFYLCAWKGYNEQFFGPGTRLTVL.